This TCR beta chain was recovered during a study of shared clonotypes between healthy human individuals. V lost 6 bases to trimming and J lost 0 bases; unmatched junction nucleotides: 1. The CDR3 loop spans 13 amino acids. In germline, CDR1 is MNHEY, CDR2 SVGAGI. Assay runs were performed at deep level. TCRdb's copy holds only in-frame clones and misses some; the assay was immunoSEQ multiplex PCR. Here the sample spans 1.6 million or so clones, around 97% being singletons. Sequences were obtained from naive CD4+ T cells sorted from blood. Subset indicated: CD45RA+ positively selected. The receptor comes from a young man in good health. The chain is built from TRBV6-5 and TRBJ2-7; 8 nucleotides agree with TRBD2. CDR3 in amino acids: CASRLAASYEQYF. DNA of the CDR3: TGTGCCAGCAGACTAGCGGCCTCCTACGAGCAGTACTTC.